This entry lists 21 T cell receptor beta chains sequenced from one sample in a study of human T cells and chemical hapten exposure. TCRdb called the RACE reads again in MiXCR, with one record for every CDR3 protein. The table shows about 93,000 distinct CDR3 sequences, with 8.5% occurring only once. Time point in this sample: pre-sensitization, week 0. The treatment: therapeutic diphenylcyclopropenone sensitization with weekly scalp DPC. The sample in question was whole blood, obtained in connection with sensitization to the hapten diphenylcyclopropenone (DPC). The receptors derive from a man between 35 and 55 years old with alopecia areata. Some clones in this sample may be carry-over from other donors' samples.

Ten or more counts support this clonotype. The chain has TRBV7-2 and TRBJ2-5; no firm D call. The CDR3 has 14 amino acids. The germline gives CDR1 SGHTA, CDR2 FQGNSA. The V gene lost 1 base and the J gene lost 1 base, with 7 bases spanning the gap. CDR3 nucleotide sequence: TGTGCCAGCAGCTTAGACGCGGTCCAAGAGACCCAGTACTTC. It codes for CASSLDAVQETQYF.

The CDR3 loop reads CASSLEASGRYTQYF. CDR3 coding DNA: TGTGCCAGCAGTTTGGAGGCTAGCGGGAGGTATACGCAGTATTTT. The rearrangement links TRBV6-5 to TRBJ2-3, with 11 bases identical to TRBD2. Trimming removed 4 bases from V and 7 bases from J; junction bases left unmatched: 7. CDR1 is MNHEY, CDR2 SVGAGI, per germline. CDR3 length equals 15 residues.

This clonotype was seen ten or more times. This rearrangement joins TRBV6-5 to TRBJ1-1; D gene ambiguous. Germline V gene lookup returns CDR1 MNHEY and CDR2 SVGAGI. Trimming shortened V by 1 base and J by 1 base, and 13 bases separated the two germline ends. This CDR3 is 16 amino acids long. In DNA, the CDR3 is TGTGCCAGCAGTTACTATACCCCCCGTGGGAACACTGAAGCTTTCTTT. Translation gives CASSYYTPRGNTEAFF.

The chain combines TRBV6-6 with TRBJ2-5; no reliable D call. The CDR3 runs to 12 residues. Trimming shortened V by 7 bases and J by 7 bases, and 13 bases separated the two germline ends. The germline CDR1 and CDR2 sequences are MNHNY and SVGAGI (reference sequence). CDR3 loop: CASTYDSGTQYF. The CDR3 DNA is TGTGCCAGCACATATGATTCGGGGACCCAGTACTTC.

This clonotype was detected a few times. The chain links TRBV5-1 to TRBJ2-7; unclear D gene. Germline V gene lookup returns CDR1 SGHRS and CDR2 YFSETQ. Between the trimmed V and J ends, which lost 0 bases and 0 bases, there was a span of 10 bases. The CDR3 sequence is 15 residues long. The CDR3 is CASSLDPESSYEQYV. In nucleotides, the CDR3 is TGCGCCAGCAGCTTGGATCCGGAGAGCTCCTACGAGCAGTACGTC.

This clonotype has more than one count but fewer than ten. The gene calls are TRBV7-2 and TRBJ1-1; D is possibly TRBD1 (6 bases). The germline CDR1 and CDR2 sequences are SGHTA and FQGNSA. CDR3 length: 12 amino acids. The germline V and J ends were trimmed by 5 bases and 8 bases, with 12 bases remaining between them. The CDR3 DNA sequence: TGTGCCAGCAGCCCACAGGGTATAGAAGCTTTCTTT. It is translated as CASSPQGIEAFF.

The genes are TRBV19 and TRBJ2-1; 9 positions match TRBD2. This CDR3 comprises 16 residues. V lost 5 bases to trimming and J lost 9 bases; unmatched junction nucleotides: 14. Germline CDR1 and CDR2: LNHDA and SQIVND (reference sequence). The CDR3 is CASSLQGEREVAEQFF. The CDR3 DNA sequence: TGTGCCAGTAGTCTTCAGGGGGAGCGGGAGGTGGCTGAGCAGTTCTTC.

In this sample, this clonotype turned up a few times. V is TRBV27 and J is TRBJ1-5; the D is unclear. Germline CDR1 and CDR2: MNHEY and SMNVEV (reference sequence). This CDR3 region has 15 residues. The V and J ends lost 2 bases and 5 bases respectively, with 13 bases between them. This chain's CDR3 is CASSLLSRGHQPQHF. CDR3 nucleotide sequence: TGTGCCAGCAGTTTACTTTCTCGAGGACATCAGCCCCAGCATTTT.

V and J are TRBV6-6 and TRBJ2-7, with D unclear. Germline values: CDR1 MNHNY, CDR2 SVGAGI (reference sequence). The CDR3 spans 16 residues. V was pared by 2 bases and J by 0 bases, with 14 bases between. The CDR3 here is CASSYSVGSPSYEQYV. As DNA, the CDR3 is TGTGCCAGCAGTTACAGTGTGGGATCTCCCTCCTACGAGCAGTACGTC.

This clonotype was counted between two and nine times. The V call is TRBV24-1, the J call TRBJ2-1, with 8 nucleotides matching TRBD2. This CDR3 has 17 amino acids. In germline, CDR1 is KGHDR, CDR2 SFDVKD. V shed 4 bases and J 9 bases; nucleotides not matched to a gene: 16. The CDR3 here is CATSDPTSGGNKGEQFF. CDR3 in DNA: TGTGCCACCAGTGACCCTACTAGCGGCGGGAATAAGGGTGAGCAGTTCTTC.

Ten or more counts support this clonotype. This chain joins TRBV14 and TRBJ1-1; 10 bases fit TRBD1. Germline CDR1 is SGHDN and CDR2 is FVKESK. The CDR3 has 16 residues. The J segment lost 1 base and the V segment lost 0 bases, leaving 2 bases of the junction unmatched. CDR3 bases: TGTGCCAGCAGCCAAGAGACAGGGGGCTGGAACACTGAAGCTTTCTTT. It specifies CASSQETGGWNTEAFF.

The chain's CDR3 is CASRAEIQYF. The CDR3 DNA sequence: TGTGCCAGCAGAGCGGAAATTCAGTACTTC. This rearrangement joins TRBV2 to TRBJ2-4; D is possibly TRBD2 (5 bases). This CDR3 contains 10 residues. The germline V gene has CDR1 SNHLY and CDR2 FYNNEI. Trimming took 6 bases from V and 10 from J, leaving 7 bases between them. The variable domain in full, completed from reference TRBV2 and TRBJ2-4, reads EPEVTQTPSHQVTQMGQEVILRCVPISNHLYFYWYRQILGQKVEFLVSFYNNEISEKSEIFDDQFSVERPDGSNFTLKIRSTKLEDSAMYFCASRAEIQYFGAGTRLSVL.

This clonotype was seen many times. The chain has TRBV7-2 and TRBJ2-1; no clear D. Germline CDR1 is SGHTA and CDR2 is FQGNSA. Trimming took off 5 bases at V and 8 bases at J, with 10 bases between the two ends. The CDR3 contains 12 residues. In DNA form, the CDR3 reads TGTGCCAGCAGCGGCTTTTTGGATGAGCAGTTCTTC. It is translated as CASSGFLDEQFF.

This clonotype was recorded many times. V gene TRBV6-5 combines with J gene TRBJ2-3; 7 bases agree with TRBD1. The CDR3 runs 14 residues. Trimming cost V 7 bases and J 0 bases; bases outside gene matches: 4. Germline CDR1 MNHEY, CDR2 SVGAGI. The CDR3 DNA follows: TGTGCCAGCAACCGGGACAGAAGCACAGATACGCAGTATTTT. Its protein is CASNRDRSTDTQYF.

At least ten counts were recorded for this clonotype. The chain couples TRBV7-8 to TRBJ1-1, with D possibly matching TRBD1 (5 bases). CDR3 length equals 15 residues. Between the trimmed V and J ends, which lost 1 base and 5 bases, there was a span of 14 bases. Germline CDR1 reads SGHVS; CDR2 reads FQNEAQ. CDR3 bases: TGTGCCAGCAGCTTAGGGGCAGGGCGAAAGACTGAAGCTTTCTTT. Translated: CASSLGAGRKTEAFF. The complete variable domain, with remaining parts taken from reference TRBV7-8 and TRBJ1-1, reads GAGVSQSPRYKVAKRGQDVALRCDPISGHVSLFWYQQALGQGPEFLTYFQNEAQLDKSGLPSDRFFAERPEGSVSTLKIQRTQQEDSAVYLCASSLGAGRKTEAFFGQGTRLTVV.

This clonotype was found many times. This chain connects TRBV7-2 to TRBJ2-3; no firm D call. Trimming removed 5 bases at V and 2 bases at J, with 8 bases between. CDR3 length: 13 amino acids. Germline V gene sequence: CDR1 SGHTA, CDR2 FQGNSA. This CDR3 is CASSPPFTDTQYF. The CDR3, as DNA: TGTGCCAGCAGCCCCCCATTCACAGATACGCAGTATTTT.

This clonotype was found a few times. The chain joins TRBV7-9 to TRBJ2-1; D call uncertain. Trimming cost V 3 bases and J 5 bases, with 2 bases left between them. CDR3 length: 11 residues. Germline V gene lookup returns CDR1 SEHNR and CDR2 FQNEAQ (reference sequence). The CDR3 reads CASSFNNEQFF. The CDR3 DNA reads TGTGCCAGCAGCTTCAACAATGAGCAGTTCTTC.

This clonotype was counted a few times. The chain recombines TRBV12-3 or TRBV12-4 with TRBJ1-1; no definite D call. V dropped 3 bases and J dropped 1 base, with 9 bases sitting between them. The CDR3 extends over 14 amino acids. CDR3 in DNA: TGTGCCAGCAGTTTTCACGTCAAGAACACTGAAGCTTTCTTT. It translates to CASSFHVKNTEAFF.

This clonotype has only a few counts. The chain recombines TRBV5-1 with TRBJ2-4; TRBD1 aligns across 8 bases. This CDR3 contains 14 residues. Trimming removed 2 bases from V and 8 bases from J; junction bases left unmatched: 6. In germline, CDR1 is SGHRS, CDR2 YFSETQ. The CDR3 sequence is CASSLGQGADIQYF. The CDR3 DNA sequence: TGCGCCAGCAGCTTAGGCCAGGGGGCGGACATTCAGTACTTC.

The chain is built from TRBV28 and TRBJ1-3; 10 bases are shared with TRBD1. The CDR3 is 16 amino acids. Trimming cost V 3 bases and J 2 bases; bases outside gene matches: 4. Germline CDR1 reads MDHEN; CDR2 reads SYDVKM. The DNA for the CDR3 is TGTGCCAGCAGTTTTGTCGGGACAGGGGCTGGAAACACCATATATTTT. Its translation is CASSFVGTGAGNTIYF.

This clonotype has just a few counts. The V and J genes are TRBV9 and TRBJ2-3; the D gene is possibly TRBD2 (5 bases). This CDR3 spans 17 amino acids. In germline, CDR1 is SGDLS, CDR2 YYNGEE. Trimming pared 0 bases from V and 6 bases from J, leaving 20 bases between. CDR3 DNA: TGTGCCAGCAGCGTAGACCCGGCGGGTACCATGGCCGATACGCAGTATTTT. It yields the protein CASSVDPAGTMADTQYF.